Below are 12 T cell receptor beta chains sequenced from a single sample in a study of blood T cell repertoires in COVID-19. TCRdb keeps only in-frame clones here, not all; method: immunoSEQ multiplex PCR. The table records about 180,000 clones, approximately 88% of them present only once. The sample comprised peripheral blood. These receptors originate from a woman aged 25 to 45 with acute or convalescent COVID-19.

The CDR3 here is CASSQVGAGMEQYF. The CDR3 DNA follows: TGCGCCAGCAGCCAAGTAGGTGCGGGTATGGAGCAGTACTTC. The chain is built from TRBV4-1 and TRBJ2-7; weak D call: TRBD2 (5 bases). V lost 1 base to trimming and J lost 7 bases, with 14 bases between them. The CDR3 is 14 residues long. Per the germline V gene, CDR1 is MGHRA and CDR2 is YSYEKL.

V and J are TRBV11-2 and TRBJ1-4; 9 bases fit TRBD1. Germline V gene data show CDR1 as SGHAT and CDR2 as FQNNGV. J gave up 6 bases and V 1 base, and 6 bases lay outside the gene matches. CDR3 length equals 16 residues. The CDR3 loop is CASSLGDRAGDEKLFF. For the CDR3, the DNA is TGTGCCAGCAGCTTAGGGGACAGGGCCGGGGATGAAAAACTGTTTTTT. Complete variable domain (other parts from reference TRBV11-2 and TRBJ1-4): EAGVAQSPRYKIIEKRQSVAFWCNPISGHATLYWYQQILGQGPKLLIQFQNNGVVDDSQLPKDRFSAERLKGVDSTLKIQPAKLEDSAVYLCASSLGDRAGDEKLFFGSGTQLSVL.

Concerning this clone itself: The junction does not match germline at one end; this may be a read error. This sequence joins TRBV6-5 and TRBJ1-1, with D tentatively TRBD1 (5 bases). The germline gives CDR1 MNHEY, CDR2 SVGAGI. The CDR3 has 15 residues. The CDR3 sequence is CASSDSLPGLLEAFF. In nucleotides, the CDR3 is TGTGCCAGCAGTGACTCCCTCCCGGGACTCTTAGAAGCTTTCTTT.

This sequence joins TRBV2 and TRBJ1-4; no clear D gene. The ends were cut back, 4 bases at V and 4 bases at J, with 7 bases in the middle. This CDR3 spans 13 amino acids. Germline V CDR1 and CDR2: SNHLY, FYNNEI. CDR3 in DNA: TGTGCCAGCAGTGCGGACTTTAATGAAAAACTGTTTTTT. It yields the protein CASSADFNEKLFF.

The chain couples TRBV7-9 to TRBJ2-2; TRBD2 agrees at 8 bases. Germline values: CDR1 SEHNR, CDR2 FQNEAQ (reference sequence). The CDR3 totals 18 residues. V dropped 1 base and J dropped 0; count of bases not matched to a gene: 7. The CDR3 protein is CASSLVGLDHANTGELFF. For the CDR3, the DNA is TGTGCCAGCAGCTTAGTGGGACTAGACCACGCGAACACCGGGGAGCTGTTTTTT.

The chain couples TRBV28 to TRBJ2-5; tentatively, D is TRBD1 (5 bases). Trimming cost V 2 bases and J 4 bases, with 14 bases left between them. This CDR3 spans 15 amino acids. The germline CDR1 and CDR2 sequences are MDHEN and SYDVKM. CDR3 in amino acids: CASSLDLGVGETQYF. CDR3 bases: TGTGCCAGCAGTTTAGACCTAGGGGTGGGAGAGACCCAGTACTTC.

The chain joins TRBV19 to TRBJ1-2; D is uncertain. The CDR3 totals 20 residues. From germline, CDR1 is LNHDA and CDR2 SQIVND (reference sequence). V shed 3 bases and J shed 2 bases, with 28 bases lying between them. In DNA, the CDR3 is TGTGCCAGTAGTATTCAGACGATGGGCCTCCCCCGCTCCCAAAACTATGGCTACACCTTC. Encoded protein: CASSIQTMGLPRSQNYGYTF.

The rearrangement links TRBV18 to TRBJ2-7, with D perhaps TRBD1 (5 bases). CDR1 is KGHSH, CDR2 LQKENI, per germline. V lost 11 bases to trimming and J lost 0 bases, with 20 bases between them. This CDR3 spans 15 amino acids. In DNA, the CDR3 is TGTGCCGGAGCGTATAGACAGACGAGCTCCTACGAGCAGTACTTC. It codes for CAGAYRQTSSYEQYF.

V is TRBV11-2 and J is TRBJ1-1; D ambiguous. The CDR3 length is 11 residues. The germline V gene encodes CDR1 SGHAT and CDR2 FQNNGV. The ends were cut back, 2 bases at V and 6 bases at J, with 4 bases in the middle. The CDR3 DNA follows: TGTGCCAGCAGCTTACCTCCTGAAGCTTTCTTT. This translates into CASSLPPEAFF.

About this clone: A junction boundary mismatches the germline segment, possibly from a read error. The chain combines TRBV7-7 with TRBJ2-2; no firm D call. The CDR3 has 15 amino acids. Germline CDR1 and CDR2: SSHAT and FNYEAQ (reference sequence). The CDR3 DNA sequence: TGTGCTAGCAGCTTAGACCTCGGGAACACCGGGGAGCTGTTTTTT. Translation: CASSLDLGNTGELFF.

J is TRBJ2-1 and V is TRBV5-1; 10 nucleotides agree with TRBD2. This CDR3 has 18 amino acids. Unmatched junction bases numbered 21, after V lost 0 bases and J lost 15 bases. Germline V gives CDR1 SGHRS, CDR2 YFSETQ. CDR3 DNA sequence: TGCGCCAGCAGCTTGGCCCCGGACGCTTCTAGCGGGAGCTGGAAGCGGTTCTTC. Protein sequence: CASSLAPDASSGSWKRFF.

Notes on this clone: At one end, the junction sequence differs from germline, possibly due to a read error. This chain joins TRBV14 and TRBJ2-1, with 7 positions matching TRBD2. Germline lookup yields CDR1 SGHDN and CDR2 FVKESK. The CDR3 length is 14 residues. The CDR3 sequence is CASSLIGDYDEQFF. CDR3 DNA sequence: TGTGCCAGCAGCCTCATCGGGGACTACGATGAGCAGTTCTTC.